What follows are 8 T cell receptor beta chains derived from one specimen sequenced in a study of PD-1 blockade in mismatch repair-deficient tumors. Sequencing was performed with immunoSEQ multiplex PCR; in TCRdb, only in-frame clones are kept and a portion is missing. The data contain about 63,000 clones, roughly 88% of them singletons. The sequences come from peripheral blood, collected 52 weeks after starting pembrolizumab. These receptors originate from an adult with mismatch repair-deficient cancer.

The chain carries TRBV14 and TRBJ2-5, with D unclear. Germline CDR1 reads SGHDN; CDR2 reads FVKESK. There are 11 residues in the CDR3. V lost 3 bases to trimming and J lost 4 bases, with 3 bases between them. This chain's CDR3 is CASSHGETQYF. Written as DNA, the CDR3 is TGTGCCAGCAGCCATGGAGAGACCCAGTACTTC. The full variable domain, with the rest looked up from reference TRBV14 and TRBJ2-5, is EAGVTQFPSHSVIEKGQTVTLRCDPISGHDNLYWYRRVMGKEIKFLLHFVKESKQDESGMPNNRFLAERTGGTYSTLKVQPAELEDSGVYFCASSHGETQYFGPGTRLLVL.

The chain recombines TRBV12-5 with TRBJ2-1; D unresolved. CDR1 and CDR2 (germline): LGHNT, FRNRAP. Deletions cut 0 bases from V and 7 bases from J, with 13 bases between. The CDR3 consists of 15 residues. The CDR3 spells CASGLVTPNPNEQFF. The CDR3 nucleotides read TGTGCTAGTGGTTTGGTGACCCCTAATCCAAATGAGCAGTTCTTC.

This rearrangement joins TRBV2 to TRBJ2-5; 9 bases are a match to TRBD1. The J call is doubtful: the DNA matches TRBJ2-7 better. Germline assignment: CDR1 SNHLY and CDR2 FYNNEI. The CDR3 totals 13 residues. For the CDR3, the DNA is TGTGCCAGCAGTAGGGACAGGGAGGGCGAGCAGTACTTC. It is translated as CASSRDREGEQYF.

In this sample, this clone turned up a few times. The rearrangement links TRBV7-2 to TRBJ2-1; 10 nucleotides agree with TRBD1. Germline trimming cut 5 bases from V and 6 bases from J; bases unmatched to any gene: 16. CDR1 is SGHTA, CDR2 FQGNSA, per germline. This CDR3 region has 18 residues. This CDR3 reads CASSEDGTGVISGNEQFF. For the CDR3, the DNA is TGTGCCAGCAGCGAAGATGGGACAGGGGTCATTTCGGGCAATGAGCAGTTCTTC. Using reference TRBV7-2 and TRBJ2-1 for the parts outside the CDR3, the full variable domain is GAGVSQSPSNKVTEKGKDVELRCDPISGHTALYWYRQSLGQGLEFLIYFQGNSAPDKSGLPSDRFSAERTGGSVSTLTIQRTQQEDSAVYLCASSEDGTGVISGNEQFFGPGTRLTVL.

The chain is built from TRBV29-1 and TRBJ2-7, with 12 bases aligning to TRBD2. Germline V gene data show CDR1 as SQVTM and CDR2 as ANQGSEA. The CDR3 loop spans 14 amino acids. V was clipped by 5 bases and J by 0 bases; unmatched bases: 2. The CDR3 bases are TGCAGCGTTATGACTAGCGGGAGCTCCTACGAGCAGTACTTC. As protein: CSVMTSGSSYEQYF.

The chain uses TRBV29-1 and TRBJ1-2; TRBD1 aligns across 11 bases. The germline CDR1 and CDR2 sequences are SQVTM and ANQGSEA. CDR3 length equals 15 residues. J lost 7 bases, V lost 0 bases, and 7 bases had no gene match. The CDR3 sequence: CSVEDWTGGEVGYTF. CDR3 sequence (DNA): TGCAGCGTTGAAGATTGGACAGGGGGCGAAGTTGGCTACACCTTC.

The chain has TRBV5-5 and TRBJ1-1; D remains ambiguous. Trimming pared 3 bases from V and 4 bases from J, leaving 19 bases between. Germline V gene data show CDR1 as SGHKS and CDR2 as YYEKEE (reference sequence). This CDR3 comprises 16 residues. The CDR3 region has the DNA TGTGCCAGCAGCTCCCCCCCTTCGCTCCGAGGCACTGAAGCTTTCTTT. Its protein is CASSSPPSLRGTEAFF.

This clone was recorded once. This chain connects TRBV5-7 to TRBJ2-3, with unresolved D. TRBV5-7 is filed as an ORF, its function uncertain. Trimming took off 4 bases at V and 0 bases at J, with 15 bases between the two ends. The CDR3 has 16 amino acids. CDR3 in amino acids: CASSPSWVISTDTQYF. The CDR3 bases are TGTGCCAGCAGCCCCTCATGGGTAATTAGCACAGATACGCAGTATTTT.